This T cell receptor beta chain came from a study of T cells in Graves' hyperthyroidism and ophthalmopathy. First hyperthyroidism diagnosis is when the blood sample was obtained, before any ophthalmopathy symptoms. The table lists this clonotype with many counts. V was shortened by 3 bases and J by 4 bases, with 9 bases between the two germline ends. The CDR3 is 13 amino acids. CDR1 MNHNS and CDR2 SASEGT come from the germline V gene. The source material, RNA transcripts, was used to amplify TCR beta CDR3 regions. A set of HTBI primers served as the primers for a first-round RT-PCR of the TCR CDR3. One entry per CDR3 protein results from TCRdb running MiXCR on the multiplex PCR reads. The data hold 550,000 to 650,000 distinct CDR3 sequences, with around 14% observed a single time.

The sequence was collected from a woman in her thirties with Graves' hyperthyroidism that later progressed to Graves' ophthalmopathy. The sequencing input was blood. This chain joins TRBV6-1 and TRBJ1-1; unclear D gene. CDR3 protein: CASSDLLSTEAFF. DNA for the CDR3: TGTGCCAGCAGTGATCTTCTGAGCACTGAAGCTTTCTTT.